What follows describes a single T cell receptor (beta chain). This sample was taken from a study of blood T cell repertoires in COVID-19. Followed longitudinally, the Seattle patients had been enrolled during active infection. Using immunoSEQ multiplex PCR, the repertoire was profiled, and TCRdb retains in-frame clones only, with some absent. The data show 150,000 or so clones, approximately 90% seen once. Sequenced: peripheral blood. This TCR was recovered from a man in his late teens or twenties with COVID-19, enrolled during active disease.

The CDR3 region has the DNA TGTGCCAGCAGTTATGGGACTAGCGGGAGGTACGAGCAGTACTTC. Translated, it gives CASSYGTSGRYEQYF. The chain joins TRBV6-5 to TRBJ2-7; TRBD2 agrees at 15 bases. In germline, CDR1 is MNHEY, CDR2 SVGAGI. The ends lost 3 bases at V and 4 bases at J; junction bases unmatched: 1. There are 15 residues in the CDR3.